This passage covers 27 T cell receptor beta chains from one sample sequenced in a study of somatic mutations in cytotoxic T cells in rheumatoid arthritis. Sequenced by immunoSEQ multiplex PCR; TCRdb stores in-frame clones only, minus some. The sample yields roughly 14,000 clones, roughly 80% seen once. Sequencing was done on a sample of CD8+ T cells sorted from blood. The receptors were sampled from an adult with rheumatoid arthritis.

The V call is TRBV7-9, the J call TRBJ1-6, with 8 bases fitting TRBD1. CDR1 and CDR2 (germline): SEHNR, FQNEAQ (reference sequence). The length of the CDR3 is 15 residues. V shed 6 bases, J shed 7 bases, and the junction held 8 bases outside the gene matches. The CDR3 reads CASRSTGGENSPLHF. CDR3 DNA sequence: TGTGCCAGCAGATCCACAGGGGGAGAAAATTCACCCCTCCACTTT.

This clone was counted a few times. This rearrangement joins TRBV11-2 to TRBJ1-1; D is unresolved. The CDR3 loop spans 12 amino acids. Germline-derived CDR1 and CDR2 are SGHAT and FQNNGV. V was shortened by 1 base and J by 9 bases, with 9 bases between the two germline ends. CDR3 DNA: TGTGCCAGCAGCTTAGTTTCGGCGCAAGCTTTCTTT. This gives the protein CASSLVSAQAFF. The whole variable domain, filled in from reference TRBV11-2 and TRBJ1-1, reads EAGVAQSPRYKIIEKRQSVAFWCNPISGHATLYWYQQILGQGPKLLIQFQNNGVVDDSQLPKDRFSAERLKGVDSTLKIQPAKLEDSAVYLCASSLVSAQAFFGQGTRLTVV.

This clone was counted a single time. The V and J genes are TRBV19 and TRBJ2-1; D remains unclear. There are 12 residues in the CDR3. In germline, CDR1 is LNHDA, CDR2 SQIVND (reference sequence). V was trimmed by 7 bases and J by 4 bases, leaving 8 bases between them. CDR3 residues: CASKDGYNEQFF. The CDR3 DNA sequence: TGTGCCAGTAAGGACGGGTACAATGAGCAGTTCTTC.

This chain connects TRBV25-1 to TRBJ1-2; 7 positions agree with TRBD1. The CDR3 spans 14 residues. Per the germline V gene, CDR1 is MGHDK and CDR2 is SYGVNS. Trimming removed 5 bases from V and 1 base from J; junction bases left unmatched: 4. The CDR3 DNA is TGTGCCAGCAGTCCCGGGACAGTTAACTATGGCTACACCTTC. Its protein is CASSPGTVNYGYTF.

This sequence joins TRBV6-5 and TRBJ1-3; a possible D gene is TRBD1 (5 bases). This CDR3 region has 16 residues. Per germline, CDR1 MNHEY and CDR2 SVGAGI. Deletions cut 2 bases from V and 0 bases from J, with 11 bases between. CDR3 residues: CASSYGSGISGNTIYF. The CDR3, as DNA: TGTGCCAGCAGTTACGGTTCAGGGATCTCTGGAAACACCATATATTTT.

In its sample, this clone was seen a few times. The CDR3: CASSLGTGDEAFF. CDR3 sequence (DNA): TGCGCCAGCAGCTTGGGTACAGGGGACGAAGCTTTCTTT. The rearrangement joins TRBV5-1 to TRBJ1-1; 7 bases align to TRBD1. This CDR3 is built from 13 residues. V was clipped by 0 bases and J by 8 bases; unmatched bases: 4. Germline V gene sequence: CDR1 SGHRS, CDR2 YFSETQ.

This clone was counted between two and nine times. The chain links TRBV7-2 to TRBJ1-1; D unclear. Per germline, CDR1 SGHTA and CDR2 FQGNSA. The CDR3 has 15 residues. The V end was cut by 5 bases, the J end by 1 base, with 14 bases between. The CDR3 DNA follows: TGTGCCAGCAGCCTGAGGGCAGGCCGGAACACTGAAGCTTTCTTT. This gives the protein CASSLRAGRNTEAFF.

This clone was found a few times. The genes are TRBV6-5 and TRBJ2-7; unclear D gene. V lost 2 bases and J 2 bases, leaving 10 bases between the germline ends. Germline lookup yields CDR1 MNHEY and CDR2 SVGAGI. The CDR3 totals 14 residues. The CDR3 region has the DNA TGTGCCAGCAGTTACGGACCGTCGACCTACGAGCAGTACTTC. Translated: CASSYGPSTYEQYF.

CDR3 residues: CASTGGTEAFF. The CDR3 DNA reads as TGTGCCAGCACTGGGGGGACTGAAGCTTTCTTT. The chain joins TRBV2 to TRBJ1-1, with a tentative D call TRBD1 (5 bases). V dropped 7 bases and J dropped 5 bases, with 8 bases sitting between them. CDR1 is SNHLY and CDR2 is FYNNEI in the germline V gene. The CDR3 runs 11 residues.

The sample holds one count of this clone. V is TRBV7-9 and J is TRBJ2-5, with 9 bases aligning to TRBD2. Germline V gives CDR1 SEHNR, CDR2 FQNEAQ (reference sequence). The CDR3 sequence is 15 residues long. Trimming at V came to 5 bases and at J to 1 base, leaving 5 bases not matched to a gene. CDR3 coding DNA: TGTGCCAGCAGCCTGGAAGCGGGGGGCCAAGAGACCCAGTACTTC. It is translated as CASSLEAGGQETQYF.

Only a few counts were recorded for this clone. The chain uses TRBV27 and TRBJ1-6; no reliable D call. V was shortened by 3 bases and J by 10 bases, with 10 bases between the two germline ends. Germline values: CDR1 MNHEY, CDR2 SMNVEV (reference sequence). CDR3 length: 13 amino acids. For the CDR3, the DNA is TGTGCCAGCAGTTTGCAGGTAGACTCACCCCTCCACTTT. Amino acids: CASSLQVDSPLHF.

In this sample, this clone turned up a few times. CDR3 loop: CASSDEHNEQFF. The CDR3 DNA reads as TGTGCCAGCAGTGATGAGCACAATGAGCAGTTCTTC. The gene calls are TRBV2 and TRBJ2-1; D is ambiguous. The V end lost 3 bases, the J end lost 5 bases, and 5 bases lay between the germline ends. This CDR3 has 12 residues. CDR1 and CDR2 from the germline V gene are SNHLY and FYNNEI.

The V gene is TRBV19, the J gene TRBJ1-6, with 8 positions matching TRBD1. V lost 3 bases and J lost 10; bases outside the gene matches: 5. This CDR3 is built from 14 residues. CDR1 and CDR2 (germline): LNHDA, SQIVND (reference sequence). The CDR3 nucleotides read TGTGCCAGTAGTATTCAGGGGGCGAGGTCACCCCTCCACTTT. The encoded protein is CASSIQGARSPLHF.

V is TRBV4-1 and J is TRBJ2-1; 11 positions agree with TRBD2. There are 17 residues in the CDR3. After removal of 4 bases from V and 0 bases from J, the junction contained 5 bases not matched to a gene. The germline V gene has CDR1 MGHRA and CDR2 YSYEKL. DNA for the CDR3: TGCGCCAGCAGCCTGTATAGCGGGGGGGCCTCCTACAATGAGCAGTTCTTC. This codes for CASSLYSGGASYNEQFF.

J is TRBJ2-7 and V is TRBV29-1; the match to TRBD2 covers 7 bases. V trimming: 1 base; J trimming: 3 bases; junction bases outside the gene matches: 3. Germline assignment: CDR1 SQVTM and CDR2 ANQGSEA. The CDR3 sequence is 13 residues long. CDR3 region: CSVEGGGGYEQYF. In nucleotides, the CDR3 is TGCAGCGTTGAAGGCGGGGGAGGCTACGAGCAGTACTTC.

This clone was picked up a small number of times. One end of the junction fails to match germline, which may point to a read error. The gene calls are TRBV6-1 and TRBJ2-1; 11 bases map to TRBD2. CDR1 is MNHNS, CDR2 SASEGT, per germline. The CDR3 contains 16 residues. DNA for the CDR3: TGTGCCATCAGTGACACTAGCGGGGGACCCTACAATGAGCAGTTCTTC. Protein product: CAISDTSGGPYNEQFF.

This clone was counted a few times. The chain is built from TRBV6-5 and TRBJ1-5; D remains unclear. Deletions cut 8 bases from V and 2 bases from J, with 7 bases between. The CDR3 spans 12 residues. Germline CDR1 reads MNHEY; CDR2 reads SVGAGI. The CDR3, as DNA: TGTGCCAGCTCGAAAGGCAATCAGCCCCAGCATTTT. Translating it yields CASSKGNQPQHF.

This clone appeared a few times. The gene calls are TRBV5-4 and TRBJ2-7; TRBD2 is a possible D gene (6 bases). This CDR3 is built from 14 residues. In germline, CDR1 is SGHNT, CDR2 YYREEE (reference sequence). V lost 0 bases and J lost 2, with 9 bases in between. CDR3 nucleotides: TGTGCCAGCAGCTTGGCGGCGGGAACCTACGAGCAGTACTTC. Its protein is CASSLAAGTYEQYF.

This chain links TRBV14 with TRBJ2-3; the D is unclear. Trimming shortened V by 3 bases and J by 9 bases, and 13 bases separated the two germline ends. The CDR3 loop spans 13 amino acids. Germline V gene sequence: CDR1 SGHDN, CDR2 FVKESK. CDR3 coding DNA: TGTGCCAGCAGCCATTCCAAGAGAGCAACGCAGTATTTT. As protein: CASSHSKRATQYF.

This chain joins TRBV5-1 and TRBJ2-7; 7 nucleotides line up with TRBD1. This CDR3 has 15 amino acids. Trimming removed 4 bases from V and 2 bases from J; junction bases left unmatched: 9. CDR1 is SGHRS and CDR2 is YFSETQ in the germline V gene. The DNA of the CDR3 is TGCGCCAGCAGCAGCACCGGGACAGCGGCCTACGAGCAGTACTTC. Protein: CASSSTGTAAYEQYF.

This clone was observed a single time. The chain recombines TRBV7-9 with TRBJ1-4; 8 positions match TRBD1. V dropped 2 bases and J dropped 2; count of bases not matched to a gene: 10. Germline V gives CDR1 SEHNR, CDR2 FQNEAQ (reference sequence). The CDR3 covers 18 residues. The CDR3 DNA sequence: TGTGCCAGCAGCTTACTAGACAGGGGCATTGGGACTAATGAAAAACTGTTTTTT. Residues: CASSLLDRGIGTNEKLFF.

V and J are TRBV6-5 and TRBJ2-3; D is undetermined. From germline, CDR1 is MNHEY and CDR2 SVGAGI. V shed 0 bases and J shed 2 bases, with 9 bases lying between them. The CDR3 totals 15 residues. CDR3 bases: TGTGCCAGCAGTTACTCGATGGAGCCCACAGATACGCAGTATTTT. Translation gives CASSYSMEPTDTQYF.

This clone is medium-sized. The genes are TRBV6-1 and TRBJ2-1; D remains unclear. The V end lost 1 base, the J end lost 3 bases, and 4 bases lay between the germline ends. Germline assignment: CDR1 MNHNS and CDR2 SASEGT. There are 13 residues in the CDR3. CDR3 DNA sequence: TGTGCCAGCAGTGAAGTGGGCTACAATGAGCAGTTCTTC. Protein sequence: CASSEVGYNEQFF.

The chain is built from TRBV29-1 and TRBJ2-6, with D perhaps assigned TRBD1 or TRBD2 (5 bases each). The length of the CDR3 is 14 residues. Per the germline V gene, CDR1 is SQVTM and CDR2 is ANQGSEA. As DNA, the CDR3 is TGCAGTTTCTCGAAAGGGGACGGGGCCAACGTCCTGACTTTC. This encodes CSFSKGDGANVLTF. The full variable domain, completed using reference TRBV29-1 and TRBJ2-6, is SAVISQKPSRDICQRGTSLTIQCQVDSQVTMMFWYRQQPGQSLTLIATANQGSEATYESGFVIDKFPISRPNLTFSTLTVSNMSPEDSSIYLCSFSKGDGANVLTFGAGSRLTVL.

The CDR3 is CASSLTGGFAGANVLTF. In DNA, the CDR3 is TGTGCCAGCAGCTTAACGGGGGGCTTTGCTGGGGCCAACGTCCTGACTTTC. The chain has TRBV7-3 and TRBJ2-6; D possibly matches TRBD1 or TRBD2 (6 bases each). The CDR3 covers 17 residues. Trimming cost V 0 bases and J 2 bases, with 11 bases left between them. Germline loops: CDR1 SGHTA, CDR2 FQGTGA.

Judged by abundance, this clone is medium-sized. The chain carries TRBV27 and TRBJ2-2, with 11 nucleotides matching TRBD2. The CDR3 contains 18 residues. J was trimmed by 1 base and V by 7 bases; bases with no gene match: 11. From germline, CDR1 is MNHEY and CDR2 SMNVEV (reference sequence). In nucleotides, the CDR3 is TGTGCCAGCACCCTCAGTCCCCTAGCGGGGGGGAACACCGGGGAGCTGTTTTTT. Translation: CASTLSPLAGGNTGELFF.

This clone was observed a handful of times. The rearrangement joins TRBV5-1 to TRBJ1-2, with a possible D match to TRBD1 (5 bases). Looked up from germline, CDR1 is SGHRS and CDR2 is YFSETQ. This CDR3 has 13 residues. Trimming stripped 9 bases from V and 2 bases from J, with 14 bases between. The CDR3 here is CATIRDANYGYTF. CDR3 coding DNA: TGCGCCACCATCAGGGACGCAAACTATGGCTACACCTTC.